This TCR beta chain was retrieved from a study of blood T cells in healthy people across ages. Study summary: Capture by template switching was about one barcoded beta molecule per two T cells.

Next came a second PCR, run for roughly 6 to 11 cycles, which used a sample-barcoded 5' primer along with a J-beta primer mix. TCRdb recomputed calls from the 5' RACE reads with MiXCR, one row per CDR3 protein. Of over a million distinct CDR3 sequences in the sample, approximately 42% were seen once. For this clonotype: Its antigen is unknown.

CDR3 size: 16 residues. The germline V gene encodes CDR1 MGHRA and CDR2 YSYEKL. Between the trimmed V and J ends, which lost 0 bases and 8 bases, there was a span of 16 bases. Findings of the study overall: Shifts in expanded clonotypes may have been confounded by donor CMV status, which was unknown.

The rearrangement joins TRBV4-1 to TRBJ1-4; D not resolved. The TCR originated in a woman aged 18-30 years in good health. The sample taken for sequencing was blood. The CDR3 loop reads CASSQDVGRRREKLFF. The CDR3 nucleotides are TGCGCCAGCAGCCAAGATGTGGGCCGGAGGCGAGAAAAACTGTTTTTT.